The clone carrying this T cell receptor (beta chain) occurred once. At one of its ends the junction is not consistent with the germline gene, which may arise from a read error. This specimen comes from a study of cytomegalovirus exposure and HLA in healthy donors. Germline V gene data show CDR1 as SGHTA and CDR2 as FQGTGA. The CDR3 runs 14 residues. In the PCR, 60 Vbeta and 13 Jbeta primers were used. Sequencing used immunoSEQ multiplex PCR; TCRdb keeps in-frame clones, though not all of them. Here the sample spans some 84,000 clones, around 78% being singletons. The chain carries TRBV7-3 and TRBJ2-3; 8 bases are a match to TRBD2. This TCR came from a male donor in good health and CMV-seropositive. Sequenced input: PBMCs. The CDR3 bases are TGTGCCAGCAGCTTAAACGGGGACGGACTAGCCGTCGCTTTT. Translation gives CASSLNGDGLAVAF.